This T cell receptor (beta chain) is drawn from a study of cytomegalovirus exposure and HLA in healthy donors. A word on this clone: Its cognate antigen is unknown.

These donors were members of the approximately 110-subject validation cohort, a group separate from the roughly 670-subject first cohort. From germline, CDR1 is DFQATT and CDR2 SNEGSKA (reference sequence). The J segment lost 7 bases and the V segment lost 3 bases, leaving 2 bases of the junction unmatched. This CDR3 contains 11 residues. Broader study findings: The study put 160 or so TCR beta chains on its list as cytomegalovirus-associated. Rare TCR sequences dominated, though some public TCRs recurred in many donors. CMV antigen specificity was confirmed in vitro for three CMV-associated chains.

Sequencing was performed with immunoSEQ multiplex PCR; in TCRdb, only in-frame clones are kept and a portion is missing. The table shows more than 50,000 clones, with 90% to 95% occurring only once. The TCR was taken from a woman aged 30 to 39 in good health and CMV-seronegative. Sequences were obtained from PBMCs. The chain employs TRBV20-1 and TRBJ2-7; 8 nucleotides align to TRBD1. The CDR3: CSARWTGEQYF. The DNA of the CDR3 is TGCAGTGCTAGGTGGACAGGGGAGCAGTACTTC.